This T cell receptor (beta chain) was recorded in a study of blood T cell repertoires in COVID-19. Turning to the study itself: In each case, the material was cDNA or gDNA derived from T cells, B-cell-depleted T cells, or PBMCs.

Profiling relied on immunoSEQ multiplex PCR, and the TCRdb table lists in-frame clones only, not all of them. The top ten hold around 3.4% of the sample, which has some 87,000 clones, 89% seen once. Germline V gene data show CDR1 as MNHEY and CDR2 as SVGAGI. Trimming left V 7 bases short and J 8 bases short, with 20 bases between. The CDR3 runs to 14 residues. This chain joins TRBV6-5 and TRBJ1-1; a weak D match, TRBD1 (5 bases). The origin of this receptor is a woman between 65 and 79 years old with acute or convalescent COVID-19. Sequencing was done on a sample of peripheral blood. The CDR3 nucleotides are TGTGCCAGCAAACGGGGGACTGGACGGTACGAAGCTTTCTTT. It is translated as CASKRGTGRYEAFF.